The table lists the clone carrying this T cell receptor (beta chain) with many counts. Antigen: not known. The TCR beta library used iRepertoire HTBI primers with Arm-PCR amplification of CDR3. MiXCR, run by TCRdb on the multiplex PCR reads, gives a single entry per CDR3 protein. The sample contains 320,000 or so distinct CDR3 sequences, 15% to 20% of which appear only once. This entry comes from a study of regulatory T cells in long-lasting Graves disease. Study as a whole: Graves' patients diagnosed newly had used antithyroid drugs under 3 months. Findings and caveats of the study: Lower TCR diversity was seen in persistent Graves' patients than in newly diagnosed ones.

Trimming took off 7 bases at V and 0 bases at J, with 10 bases between the two ends. Germline CDR1 is LNHDA and CDR2 is SQIVND (reference sequence). The CDR3 is made up of 14 amino acids. Indicated time point: newly diagnosed GD, antithyroid drugs for less than 3 months. From RNA extracted from PBMCs, the TCR library was made. The V call is TRBV19, the J call TRBJ1-5, with D perhaps matching TRBD1 (5 bases). This sequence was found in a female donor with Graves disease. The sample was peripheral blood mononuclear cells (PBMCs), taken at new diagnosis, from a patient treated with antithyroid drugs. CDR3 in amino acids: CASTGDYSNQPQHF. The DNA for the CDR3 is TGTGCCAGTACTGGGGACTATAGCAATCAGCCCCAGCATTTT.